Presented here are 7 T cell receptor beta chains from one specimen sequenced in a study of technical replicates of blood from a few donors. Sequenced by immunoSEQ multiplex PCR; TCRdb stores in-frame clones only, minus some. The table lists just under 45,000 clones, approximately 96% of them singletons. The sequencing sample was made of T cells isolated from PBMCs. The source of these receptors is a human donor in good health.

The rearrangement uses TRBV12-5 and TRBJ1-5; D not resolved. The germline gives CDR1 LGHNT, CDR2 FRNRAP. Trimming took off 7 bases at V and 4 bases at J, with 17 bases between the two ends. The CDR3 length is 15 residues. The DNA for the CDR3 is TGTGCTAGTGCTCATCTTTCGGGGAGGAATCAGCCCCAGCATTTT. This translates into CASAHLSGRNQPQHF.

The chain combines TRBV29-1 with TRBJ1-3; no definite D call. Germline CDR1 SQVTM, CDR2 ANQGSEA. CDR3 length: 16 residues. V was shortened by 7 bases and J by 0 bases, with 19 bases between the two germline ends. This CDR3 is CSADVLEVDSGNTIYF. The CDR3 DNA reads as TGCAGCGCTGATGTGTTAGAGGTCGACTCTGGAAACACCATATATTTT.

The chain carries TRBV27 and TRBJ1-5, with unresolved D. Germline V lookup: CDR1 MNHEY, CDR2 SMNVEV (reference sequence). V lost 1 base and J 6 bases, leaving 13 bases between the germline ends. The CDR3 contains 15 residues. The CDR3 region is CASSLFTGSVQPQHF. As DNA, the CDR3 is TGTGCCAGCAGTTTATTTACGGGGTCCGTTCAGCCCCAGCATTTT.

V and J are TRBV27 and TRBJ2-1; D might be TRBD2 (5 bases). CDR1 MNHEY and CDR2 SMNVEV come from the germline V gene (reference sequence). V was clipped by 5 bases and J by 2 bases, with 10 bases between them. The CDR3 sequence is 14 residues long. CDR3 loop: CASSPRTAYNEQFF. The CDR3 DNA is TGTGCCAGCAGTCCTAGGACTGCCTACAATGAGCAGTTCTTC.

The rearrangement joins TRBV30 to TRBJ1-5, with D unresolved. Trimming cost V 1 base and J 6 bases, with 13 bases left between them. This CDR3 contains 14 residues. Looked up from germline, CDR1 is GTSNPN and CDR2 is SVGIG (reference sequence). The CDR3 sequence: CAWSAERGGQPQHF. Written as DNA, the CDR3 is TGTGCCTGGAGTGCGGAAAGAGGCGGTCAGCCCCAGCATTTT.

CDR3 in amino acids: CASSLTATSSYEQYF. CDR3 sequence (DNA): TGTGCCAGCAGCTTAACAGCTACTAGCTCCTACGAGCAGTACTTC. This chain connects TRBV11-3 to TRBJ2-7, with D tentatively TRBD2 (5 bases). The V and J ends lost 2 bases and 0 bases respectively, with 11 bases between them. The germline CDR1 and CDR2 sequences are SGHNT and YENEEA. This CDR3 contains 15 residues.

This rearrangement joins TRBV5-1 to TRBJ2-7; a weak D match, TRBD2 (5 bases). Germline V CDR1 and CDR2: SGHRS, YFSETQ. V lost 1 base to trimming and J lost 1 base, with 12 bases between them. The CDR3 runs to 15 residues. The CDR3 is CASSLRAGPSYEQYF. The CDR3 bases are TGCGCCAGCAGCTTGAGGGCGGGTCCTTCCTACGAGCAGTACTTC.